These 26 T cell receptor beta chains were all obtained from the same sample, sequenced in a study of cytotoxic CD8 clonotypes in ibrutinib-treated CLL. The data were produced by immunoSEQ multiplex PCR, yet TCRdb's version contains in-frame clones alone and is incomplete. This sample has approximately 190,000 clones, with 75% to 85% found just once. The sample was PBMCs, taken after 12 months of ibrutinib treatment. These receptors all stem from a human donor with chronic lymphocytic leukemia.

The V and J genes are TRBV9 and TRBJ2-1; 9 bases are shared with TRBD2. V lost 0 bases to trimming and J lost 6 bases; unmatched junction nucleotides: 4. The germline gives CDR1 SGDLS, CDR2 YYNGEE. This CDR3 is built from 15 residues. CDR3 region: CASSVGLAGSNEQFF. The CDR3 DNA is TGTGCCAGCAGCGTAGGGCTAGCGGGATCCAATGAGCAGTTCTTC.

The chain joins TRBV2 to TRBJ1-5; D call uncertain. CDR1 is SNHLY, CDR2 FYNNEI, per germline. CDR3 length: 13 amino acids. The V gene lost 3 bases and the J gene lost 2 bases, with 5 bases spanning the gap. CDR3 sequence (DNA): TGTGCCAGCAGTGATGGGCGCAATCAGCCCCAGCATTTT. It specifies CASSDGRNQPQHF.

This rearrangement joins TRBV7-8 to TRBJ1-5; 11 positions match TRBD1. The CDR3 extends over 16 amino acids. Losses at the gene ends were 5 bases for V and 4 bases for J; bases not matched to a gene: 7. Germline loops: CDR1 SGHVS, CDR2 FQNEAQ. The CDR3 sequence is CASSPKDRGLNQPQHF. Here the CDR3 DNA reads TGTGCCAGCAGCCCTAAGGACAGGGGGCTTAATCAGCCCCAGCATTTT.

The gene calls are TRBV7-9 and TRBJ2-7; D remains ambiguous. CDR1 and CDR2 (germline): SEHNR, FQNEAQ (reference sequence). The CDR3 loop spans 14 amino acids. Between the trimmed V and J ends, which lost 2 bases and 0 bases, there was a span of 8 bases. CDR3 loop: CASSLSTGSYEQYF. In DNA, the CDR3 is TGTGCCAGCAGCTTATCTACGGGCTCCTACGAGCAGTACTTC.

This rearrangement joins TRBV5-1 to TRBJ2-1, with D perhaps TRBD2 (6 bases). V was trimmed by 3 bases and J by 3 bases, leaving 13 bases between them. Germline V gene sequence: CDR1 SGHRS, CDR2 YFSETQ. The CDR3 contains 15 residues. For the CDR3, the DNA is TGCGCCAGCAGCTGGGGGGTAGCGGACTACAATGAGCAGTTCTTC. Amino acid sequence: CASSWGVADYNEQFF. The complete variable domain, with remaining parts taken from reference TRBV5-1 and TRBJ2-1, reads KAGVTQTPRYLIKTRGQQVTLSCSPISGHRSVSWYQQTPGQGLQFLFEYFSETQRNKGNFPGRFSGRQFSNSRSEMNVSTLELGDSALYLCASSWGVADYNEQFFGPGTRLTVL.

This chain uses TRBV28 with TRBJ1-2; no firm D call. Between the trimmed V and J ends, which lost 3 bases and 0 bases, there was a span of 2 bases. The germline gives CDR1 MDHEN, CDR2 SYDVKM. The length of the CDR3 is 12 residues. CDR3 amino acids: CASSFTNYGYTF. For the CDR3, the DNA is TGTGCCAGCAGTTTCACTAACTATGGCTACACCTTC.

This chain connects TRBV5-1 to TRBJ1-4; D not certain. The germline V gene has CDR1 SGHRS and CDR2 YFSETQ. This CDR3 contains 16 residues. V was pared by 4 bases and J by 3 bases, with 16 bases between. The CDR3 loop reads CASSPAVGPANEKLFF. The CDR3 DNA reads as TGCGCCAGCAGCCCCGCTGTTGGGCCTGCTAATGAAAAACTGTTTTTT.

The genes are TRBV7-2 and TRBJ1-1; maybe TRBD1 (5 bases). From germline, CDR1 is SGHTA and CDR2 FQGNSA. This CDR3 is built from 14 residues. The ends were cut back, 0 bases at V and 3 bases at J, with 8 bases in the middle. In nucleotides, the CDR3 is TGTGCCAGCAGCTTAGCGGCAGGGTACACTGAAGCTTTCTTT. Its translation is CASSLAAGYTEAFF.

This chain joins TRBV2 and TRBJ1-4, with no clear D. Trimming left V 4 bases short and J 12 bases short, with 9 bases between. The CDR3 is made up of 11 amino acids. CDR1 SNHLY and CDR2 FYNNEI come from the germline V gene. The CDR3: CASSARVELFF. CDR3 sequence (DNA): TGTGCCAGCAGTGCCCGGGTTGAACTGTTTTTT.

V is TRBV2 and J is TRBJ2-5; 13 bases align to TRBD2. Germline V CDR1 and CDR2: SNHLY, FYNNEI. The CDR3 consists of 15 residues. V was pared by 6 bases and J by 4 bases, with 5 bases of the junction left unmatched. CDR3 amino acids: CASRELAGGRETQYF. CDR3 DNA sequence: TGTGCCAGCAGAGAACTAGCGGGGGGGCGAGAGACCCAGTACTTC.

V gene TRBV11-2 combines with J gene TRBJ2-7; TRBD2 agrees at 8 bases. After removal of 5 bases from V and 6 bases from J, the junction contained 9 bases not matched to a gene. The CDR3 covers 14 residues. The germline CDR1 and CDR2 sequences are SGHAT and FQNNGV. For the CDR3, the DNA is TGTGCCAGCAGCCTCGGGACTAGGATTAGCGAGCAGTACTTC. It codes for CASSLGTRISEQYF.

The chain joins TRBV11-2 to TRBJ1-5; the D is unclear. Germline CDR1 is SGHAT and CDR2 is FQNNGV. There are 15 residues in the CDR3. V gave up 1 base and J gave up 0 bases, with 7 bases separating them. This chain's CDR3 is CASSLVGDSNQPQHF. CDR3 DNA: TGTGCCAGCAGCTTAGTGGGCGATAGCAATCAGCCCCAGCATTTT.

The chain carries TRBV2 and TRBJ2-7; D not certain. Germline V gene sequence: CDR1 SNHLY, CDR2 FYNNEI. Trimming cost V 3 bases and J 3 bases, with 12 bases left between them. This CDR3 is built from 14 residues. The DNA of the CDR3 is TGTGCCAGCAGTGAGTTAAAAGGGAACTACGAGCAGTACTTC. It is translated as CASSELKGNYEQYF.

This clone has a handful of counts. The chain is built from TRBV6-1 and TRBJ2-3; 7 nucleotides match TRBD2. Looked up from germline, CDR1 is MNHNS and CDR2 is SASEGT. After removal of 2 bases from V and 4 bases from J, the junction contained 9 bases not matched to a gene. CDR3 size: 16 residues. DNA for the CDR3: TGTGCCAGCAGTGAAAGGTCTGGGGGGGGTTCAGATACGCAGTATTTT. Protein: CASSERSGGGSDTQYF.

This clone was counted at least ten times. The rearrangement uses TRBV28 and TRBJ2-6, with D possibly being TRBD1 (7 bases). With 9 bases removed from V and 0 bases from J, the gap between germline ends came to 21 bases. This CDR3 region has 18 residues. The germline V gene encodes CDR1 MDHEN and CDR2 SYDVKM. The chain's CDR3 is CASASRGTAYSGANVLTF. The CDR3, as DNA: TGTGCCAGTGCCTCCCGGGGGACAGCGTACTCTGGGGCCAACGTCCTGACTTTC. The variable domain in full, completed from reference TRBV28 and TRBJ2-6, reads DVKVTQSSRYLVKRTGEKVFLECVQDMDHENMFWYRQDPGLGLRLIYFSYDVKMKEKGDIPEGYSVSREKKERFSLILESASTNQTSMYLCASASRGTAYSGANVLTFGAGSRLTVL.

The chain uses TRBV28 and TRBJ2-7, with TRBD1 matching over 11 bases. CDR3 length: 15 residues. The germline V gene encodes CDR1 MDHEN and CDR2 SYDVKM. V dropped 6 bases and J dropped 5; count of bases not matched to a gene: 9. For the CDR3, the DNA is TGTGCCAGCAGCTCACCGGGACAGGGGGTGGACGAGCAGTACTTC. Translated: CASSSPGQGVDEQYF.

V gene TRBV5-1 combines with J gene TRBJ2-7, with TRBD1 identical over 10 bases. The ends lost 0 bases at V and 5 bases at J; junction bases unmatched: 2. This CDR3 spans 14 amino acids. CDR1 is SGHRS, CDR2 YFSETQ, per germline. CDR3: CASSLGTGGDEQYF. In DNA, the CDR3 is TGCGCCAGCAGCTTGGGGACAGGGGGAGACGAGCAGTACTTC.

There are a few counts of this clone. This rearrangement joins TRBV2 to TRBJ1-1; possible D gene TRBD1, 5 bases. Germline CDR1 reads SNHLY; CDR2 reads FYNNEI. V was pared by 3 bases and J by 11 bases, with 10 bases between. The CDR3 runs to 11 residues. The chain's CDR3 is CASSEGGRAFF. The CDR3 bases are TGTGCCAGCAGTGAGGGGGGTAGGGCTTTCTTT.

V gene TRBV29-1 combines with J gene TRBJ2-1; D is undetermined. V was clipped by 4 bases and J by 1 base, with 8 bases between them. The CDR3 covers 13 residues. Germline V gene sequence: CDR1 SQVTM, CDR2 ANQGSEA. CDR3 nucleotides: TGCAGCGTTGTCGCGCAGTCCTACAATGAGCAGTTCTTC. Protein sequence: CSVVAQSYNEQFF.

This chain connects TRBV11-2 to TRBJ2-7; D call uncertain. Trimming took off 2 bases at V and 0 bases at J, with 11 bases between the two ends. Germline V gene lookup returns CDR1 SGHAT and CDR2 FQNNGV. The CDR3 runs to 15 residues. Here the CDR3 DNA reads TGTGCCAGCAGCTTAAGATCTCATAACTCCTACGAGCAGTACTTC. Translating it yields CASSLRSHNSYEQYF.

This clone has only a few counts. The J gene is TRBJ2-7, the V gene TRBV13; no clear D gene. The V end lost 4 bases, the J end lost 4 bases, and 11 bases lay between the germline ends. The CDR3 sequence is 13 residues long. Germline V gene data show CDR1 as PRHDT and CDR2 as FYEKMQ (reference sequence). CDR3 in amino acids: CASSYASGYEQYF. In DNA form, the CDR3 reads TGTGCCAGCAGCTACGCATCGGGTTACGAGCAGTACTTC.

The chain combines TRBV28 with TRBJ1-2, with 8 positions matching TRBD1. The CDR3 is made up of 14 amino acids. Germline lookup yields CDR1 MDHEN and CDR2 SYDVKM. Trimming removed 3 bases from V and 2 bases from J; junction bases left unmatched: 2. This CDR3 reads CASSFGTGNYGYTF. CDR3 sequence (DNA): TGTGCCAGCAGTTTTGGGACAGGAAACTATGGCTACACCTTC.

Within the sample, this clone is medium-sized. The chain carries TRBV4-1 and TRBJ1-5; D uncertain. CDR3 length: 16 amino acids. The ends were cut back, 1 base at V and 9 bases at J, with 19 bases in the middle. Germline V gives CDR1 MGHRA, CDR2 YSYEKL. CDR3 bases: TGCGCCAGCAGCCAAGCTGACTTGATCGCCTATGGGCCCCAGCATTTT. Encoded protein: CASSQADLIAYGPQHF.

V gene TRBV28 combines with J gene TRBJ2-6, with D perhaps matching TRBD1 or TRBD2 (5 bases each). CDR3 length equals 17 residues. The germline V gene encodes CDR1 MDHEN and CDR2 SYDVKM. Trimming cost V 5 bases and J 10 bases, with 24 bases left between them. The chain's CDR3 is CASSISGTEFFSNVLTF. CDR3 nucleotide sequence: TGTGCCAGCAGTATATCCGGGACGGAGTTTTTTAGTAACGTCCTGACTTTC.

This chain connects TRBV11-2 to TRBJ2-2; TRBD1 or TRBD2 may be the D gene (5 bases each). Germline V gives CDR1 SGHAT, CDR2 FQNNGV. The CDR3 runs to 15 residues. Between the trimmed V and J ends, which lost 3 bases and 4 bases, there was a span of 12 bases. CDR3 in DNA: TGTGCCAGCAGCTTTACGAGGGACCTCACCGGGGAGCTGTTTTTT. Translation: CASSFTRDLTGELFF. The full variable domain, its missing parts supplied by reference TRBV11-2 and TRBJ2-2, is EAGVAQSPRYKIIEKRQSVAFWCNPISGHATLYWYQQILGQGPKLLIQFQNNGVVDDSQLPKDRFSAERLKGVDSTLKIQPAKLEDSAVYLCASSFTRDLTGELFFGEGSRLTVL.

This chain joins TRBV5-4 and TRBJ2-5; 9 nucleotides line up with TRBD2. Germline values: CDR1 SGHNT, CDR2 YYREEE (reference sequence). V lost 4 bases, J lost 0 bases, and 7 bases stayed unmatched. This CDR3 is built from 16 residues. The CDR3 DNA reads as TGTGCCAGCAGCGGGGGGAGCGGGAGGTACCAAGAGACCCAGTACTTC. Translation gives CASSGGSGRYQETQYF.